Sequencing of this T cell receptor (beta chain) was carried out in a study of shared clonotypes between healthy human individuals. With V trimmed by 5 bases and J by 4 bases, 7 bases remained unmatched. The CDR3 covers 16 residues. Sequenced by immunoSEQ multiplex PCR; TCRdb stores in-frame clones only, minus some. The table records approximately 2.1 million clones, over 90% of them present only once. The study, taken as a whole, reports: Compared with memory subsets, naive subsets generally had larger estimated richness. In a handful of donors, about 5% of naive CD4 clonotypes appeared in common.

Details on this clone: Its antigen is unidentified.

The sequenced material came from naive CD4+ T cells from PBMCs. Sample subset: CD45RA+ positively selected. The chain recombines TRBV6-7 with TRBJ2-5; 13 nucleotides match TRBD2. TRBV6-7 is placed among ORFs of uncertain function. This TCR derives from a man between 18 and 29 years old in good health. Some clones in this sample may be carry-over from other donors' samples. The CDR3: CASSAPGLAGLETQYF. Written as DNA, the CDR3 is TGTGCCAGCAGTGCCCCGGGACTAGCGGGATTAGAGACCCAGTACTTC.